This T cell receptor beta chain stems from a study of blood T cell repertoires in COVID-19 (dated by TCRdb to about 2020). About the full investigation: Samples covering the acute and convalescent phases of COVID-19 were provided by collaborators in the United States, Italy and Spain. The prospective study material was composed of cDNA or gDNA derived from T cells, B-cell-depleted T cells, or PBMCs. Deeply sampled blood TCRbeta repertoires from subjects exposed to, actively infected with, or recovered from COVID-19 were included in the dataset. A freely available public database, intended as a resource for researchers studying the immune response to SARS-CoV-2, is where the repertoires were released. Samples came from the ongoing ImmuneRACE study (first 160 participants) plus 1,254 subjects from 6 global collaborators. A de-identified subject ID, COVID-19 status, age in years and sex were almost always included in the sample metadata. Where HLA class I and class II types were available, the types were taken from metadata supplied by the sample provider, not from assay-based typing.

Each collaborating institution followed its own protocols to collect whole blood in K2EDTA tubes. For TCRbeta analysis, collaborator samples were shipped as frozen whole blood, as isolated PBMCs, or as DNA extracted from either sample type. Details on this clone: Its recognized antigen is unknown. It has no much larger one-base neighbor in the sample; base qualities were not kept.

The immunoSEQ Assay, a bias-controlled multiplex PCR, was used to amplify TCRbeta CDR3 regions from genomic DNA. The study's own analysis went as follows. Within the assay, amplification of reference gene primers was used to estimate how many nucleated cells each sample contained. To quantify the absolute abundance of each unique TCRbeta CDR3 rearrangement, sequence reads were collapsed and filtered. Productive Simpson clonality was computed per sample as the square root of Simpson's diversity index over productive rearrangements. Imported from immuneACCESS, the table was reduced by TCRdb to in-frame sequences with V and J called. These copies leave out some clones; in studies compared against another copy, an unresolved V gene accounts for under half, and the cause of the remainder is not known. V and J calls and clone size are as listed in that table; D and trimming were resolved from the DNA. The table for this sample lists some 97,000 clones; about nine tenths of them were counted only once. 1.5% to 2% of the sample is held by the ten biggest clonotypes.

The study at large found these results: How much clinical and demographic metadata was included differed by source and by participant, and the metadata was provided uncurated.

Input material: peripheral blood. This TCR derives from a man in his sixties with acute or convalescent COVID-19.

For the CDR3, the sequence is CASSSLRDRGYNEQFF. In nucleotides, the sequence is TGTGCCAGCTCATCCCTCCGGGACAGGGGATACAATGAGCAGTTCTTC. The V and J segments used are TRBV18 and TRBJ2-1; TRBD1 aligns with 10 central bases. Compared with germline, V lacks 5 bases and J lacks 4 bases; bases without a gene match: 8. Including the terminal cysteine and phenylalanine, the CDR3 comprises 16 residues. Only CDR3 DNA is held: 48 bases, read in frame from base 1. CDR1 and CDR2 (KGHSH, LQKENI) derive from the germline V gene.